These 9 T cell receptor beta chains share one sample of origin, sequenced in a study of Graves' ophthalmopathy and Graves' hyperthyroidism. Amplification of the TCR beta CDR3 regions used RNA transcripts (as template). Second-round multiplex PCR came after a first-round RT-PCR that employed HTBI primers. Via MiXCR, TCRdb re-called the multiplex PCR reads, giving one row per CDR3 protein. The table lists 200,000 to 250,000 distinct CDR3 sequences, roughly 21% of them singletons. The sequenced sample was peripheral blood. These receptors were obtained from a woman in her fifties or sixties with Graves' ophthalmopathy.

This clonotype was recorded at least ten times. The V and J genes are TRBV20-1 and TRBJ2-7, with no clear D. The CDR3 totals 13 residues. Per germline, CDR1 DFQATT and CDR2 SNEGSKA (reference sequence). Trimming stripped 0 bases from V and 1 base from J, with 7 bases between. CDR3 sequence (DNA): TGCAGTGCTAGAGATGCCCAGTCCTACGAGCAGTACTTC. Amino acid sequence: CSARDAQSYEQYF.

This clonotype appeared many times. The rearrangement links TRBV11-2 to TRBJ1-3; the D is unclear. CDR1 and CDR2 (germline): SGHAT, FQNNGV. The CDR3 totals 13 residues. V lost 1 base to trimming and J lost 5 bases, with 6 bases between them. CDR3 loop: CASSLGRRNTIYF. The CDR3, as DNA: TGTGCCAGCAGCTTAGGAAGACGAAACACCATATATTTT.

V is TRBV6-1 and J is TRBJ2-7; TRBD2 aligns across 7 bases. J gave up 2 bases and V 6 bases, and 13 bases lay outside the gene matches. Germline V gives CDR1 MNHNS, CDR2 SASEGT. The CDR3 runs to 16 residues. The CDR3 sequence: CASSRTTSDRPYEQYF. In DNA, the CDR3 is TGTGCCAGCAGCCGCACCACTAGCGACCGCCCCTACGAGCAGTACTTC.

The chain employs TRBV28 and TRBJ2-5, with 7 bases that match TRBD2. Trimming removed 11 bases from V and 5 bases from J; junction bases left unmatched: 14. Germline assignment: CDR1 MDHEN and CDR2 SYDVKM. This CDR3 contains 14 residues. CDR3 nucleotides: TGTGCCTCTGGGCCCGGATTGGGGGGGGAGACCCAGTACTTC. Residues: CASGPGLGGETQYF.

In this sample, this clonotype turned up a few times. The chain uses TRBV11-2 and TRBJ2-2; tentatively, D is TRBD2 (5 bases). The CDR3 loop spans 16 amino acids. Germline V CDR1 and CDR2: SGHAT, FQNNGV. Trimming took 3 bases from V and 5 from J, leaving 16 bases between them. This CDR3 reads CASSFLVGDLTGELFF. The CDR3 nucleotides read TGTGCCAGCAGCTTTCTTGTGGGAGATTTAACCGGGGAGCTGTTTTTT.

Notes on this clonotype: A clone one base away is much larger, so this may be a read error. Written as DNA, the CDR3 is TGTGCCTGGGACAGGGCGAACACTGAAGCTTTCTTT. It yields the protein CAWDRANTEAFF. This chain connects TRBV30 to TRBJ1-1; 7 nucleotides align to TRBD1. Germline loops: CDR1 GTSNPN, CDR2 SVGIG (reference sequence). The CDR3 is 12 residues long. V lost 5 bases, J lost 1 base, and 1 base stayed unmatched.

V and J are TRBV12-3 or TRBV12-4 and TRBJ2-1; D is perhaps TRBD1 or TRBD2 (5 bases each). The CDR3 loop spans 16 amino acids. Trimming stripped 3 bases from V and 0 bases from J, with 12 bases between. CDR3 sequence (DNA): TGTGCCAGCAGTTTGGGACCACCGAGCTCCTACAATGAGCAGTTCTTC. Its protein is CASSLGPPSSYNEQFF.

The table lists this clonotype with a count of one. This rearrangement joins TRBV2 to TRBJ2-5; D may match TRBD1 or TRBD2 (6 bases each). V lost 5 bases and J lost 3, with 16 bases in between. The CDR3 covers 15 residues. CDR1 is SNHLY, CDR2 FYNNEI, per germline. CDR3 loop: CASSLWGRGEETQYF. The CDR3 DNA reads TGTGCCAGCAGTTTATGGGGAAGGGGGGAAGAGACCCAGTACTTC.

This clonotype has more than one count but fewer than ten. The CDR3: CAWSGGKETQYF. CDR3 nucleotides: TGTGCCTGGTCAGGGGGTAAAGAGACCCAGTACTTC. The V gene is TRBV30, the J gene TRBJ2-5; 7 nucleotides line up with TRBD1. The ends lost 5 bases at V and 3 bases at J; junction bases unmatched: 3. CDR3 size: 12 residues. Germline lookup yields CDR1 GTSNPN and CDR2 SVGIG (reference sequence).